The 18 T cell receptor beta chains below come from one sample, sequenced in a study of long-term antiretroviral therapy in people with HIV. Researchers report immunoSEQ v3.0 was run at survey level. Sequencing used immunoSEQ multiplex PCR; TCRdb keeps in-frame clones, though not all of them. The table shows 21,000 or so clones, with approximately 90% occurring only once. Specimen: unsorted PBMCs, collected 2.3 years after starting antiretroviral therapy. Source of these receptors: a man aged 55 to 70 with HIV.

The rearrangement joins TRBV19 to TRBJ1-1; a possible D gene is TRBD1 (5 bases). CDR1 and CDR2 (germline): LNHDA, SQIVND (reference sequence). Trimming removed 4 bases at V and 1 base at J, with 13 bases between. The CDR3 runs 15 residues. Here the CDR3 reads CASSTYSGPNTEAFF. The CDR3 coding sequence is TGTGCCAGTAGTACCTACTCGGGACCGAACACTGAAGCTTTCTTT.

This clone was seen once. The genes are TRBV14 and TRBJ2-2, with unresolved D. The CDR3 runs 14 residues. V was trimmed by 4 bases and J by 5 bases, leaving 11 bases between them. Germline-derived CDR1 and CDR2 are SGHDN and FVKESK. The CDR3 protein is CASSPLTETGELFF. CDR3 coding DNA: TGTGCCAGCAGCCCCCTCACGGAGACCGGGGAGCTGTTTTTT.

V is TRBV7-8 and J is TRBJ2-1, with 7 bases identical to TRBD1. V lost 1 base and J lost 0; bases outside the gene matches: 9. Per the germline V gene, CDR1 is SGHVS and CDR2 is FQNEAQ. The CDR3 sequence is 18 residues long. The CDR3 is CASSLVTGRFSSYNEQFF. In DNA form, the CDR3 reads TGTGCCAGCAGCTTAGTGACAGGGCGTTTCAGCTCCTACAATGAGCAGTTCTTC. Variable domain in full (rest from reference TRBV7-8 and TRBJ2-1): GAGVSQSPRYKVAKRGQDVALRCDPISGHVSLFWYQQALGQGPEFLTYFQNEAQLDKSGLPSDRFFAERPEGSVSTLKIQRTQQEDSAVYLCASSLVTGRFSSYNEQFFGPGTRLTVL.

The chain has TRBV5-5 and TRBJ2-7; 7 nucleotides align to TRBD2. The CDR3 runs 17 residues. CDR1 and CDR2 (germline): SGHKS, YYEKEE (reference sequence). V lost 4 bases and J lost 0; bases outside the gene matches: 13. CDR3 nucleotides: TGTGCCAGCAGCAGACCGTCGGGGGGAATTAGCTCCTACGAGCAGTACTTC. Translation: CASSRPSGGISSYEQYF.

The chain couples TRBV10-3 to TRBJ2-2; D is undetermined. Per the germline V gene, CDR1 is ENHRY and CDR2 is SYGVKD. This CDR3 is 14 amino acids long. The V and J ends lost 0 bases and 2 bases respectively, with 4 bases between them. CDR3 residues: CAISESANTGELFF. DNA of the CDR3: TGTGCCATCAGTGAGTCGGCAAACACCGGGGAGCTGTTTTTT.

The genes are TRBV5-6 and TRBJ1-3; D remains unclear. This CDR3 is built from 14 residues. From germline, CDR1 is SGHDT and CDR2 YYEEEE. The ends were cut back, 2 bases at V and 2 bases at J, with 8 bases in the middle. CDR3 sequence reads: CASSFGPTGNTIYF. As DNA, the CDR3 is TGTGCCAGCAGCTTCGGCCCCACTGGAAACACCATATATTTT.

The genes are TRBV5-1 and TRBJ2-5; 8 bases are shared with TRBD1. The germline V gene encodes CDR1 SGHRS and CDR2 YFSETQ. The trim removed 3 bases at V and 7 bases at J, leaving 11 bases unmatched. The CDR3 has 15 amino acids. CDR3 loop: CASSWGQVDEVTQYF. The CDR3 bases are TGCGCCAGCAGCTGGGGACAGGTCGATGAAGTGACCCAGTACTTC.

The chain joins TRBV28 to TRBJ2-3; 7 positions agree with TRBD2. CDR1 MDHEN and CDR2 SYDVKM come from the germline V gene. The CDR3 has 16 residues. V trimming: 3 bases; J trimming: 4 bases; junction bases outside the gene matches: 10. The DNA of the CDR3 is TGTGCCAGCAGTTTCCCCCGACTAGCTCGCGCAGATACGCAGTATTTT. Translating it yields CASSFPRLARADTQYF.

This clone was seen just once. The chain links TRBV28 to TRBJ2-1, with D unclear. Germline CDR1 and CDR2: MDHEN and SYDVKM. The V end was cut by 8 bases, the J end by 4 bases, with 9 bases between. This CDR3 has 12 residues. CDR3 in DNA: TGTGCCAGCGATGGGGTGTACAATGAGCAGTTCTTC. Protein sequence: CASDGVYNEQFF.

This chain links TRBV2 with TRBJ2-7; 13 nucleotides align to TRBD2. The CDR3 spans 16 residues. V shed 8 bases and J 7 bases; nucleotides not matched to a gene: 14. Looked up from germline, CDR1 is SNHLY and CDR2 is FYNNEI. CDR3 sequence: CASPTSTSGRSGEQYF. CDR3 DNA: TGTGCCAGCCCTACCTCGACTAGCGGGAGGTCGGGGGAGCAGTACTTC.

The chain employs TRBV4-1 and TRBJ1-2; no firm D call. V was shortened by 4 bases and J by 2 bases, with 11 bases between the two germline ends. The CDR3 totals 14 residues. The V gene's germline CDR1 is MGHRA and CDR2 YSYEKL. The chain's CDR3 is CASSRPSVNYGYTF. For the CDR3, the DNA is TGCGCCAGCAGCCGACCGAGCGTGAACTATGGCTACACCTTC.

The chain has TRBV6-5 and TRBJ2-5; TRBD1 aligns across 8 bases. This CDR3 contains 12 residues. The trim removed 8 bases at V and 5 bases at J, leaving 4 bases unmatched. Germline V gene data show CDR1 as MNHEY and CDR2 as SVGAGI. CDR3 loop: CASQGAGETQYF. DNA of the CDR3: TGTGCCAGCCAGGGGGCTGGGGAGACCCAGTACTTC.

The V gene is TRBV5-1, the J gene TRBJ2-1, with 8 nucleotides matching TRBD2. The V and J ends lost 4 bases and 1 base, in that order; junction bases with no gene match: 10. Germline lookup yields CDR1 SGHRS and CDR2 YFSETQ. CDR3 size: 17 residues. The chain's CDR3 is CASSPSGLALSYNEQFF. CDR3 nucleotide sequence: TGCGCCAGCAGCCCCTCTGGACTAGCATTATCCTACAATGAGCAGTTCTTC.

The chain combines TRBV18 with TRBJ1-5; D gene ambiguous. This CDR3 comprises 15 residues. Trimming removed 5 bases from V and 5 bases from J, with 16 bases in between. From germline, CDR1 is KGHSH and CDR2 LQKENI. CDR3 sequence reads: CASSKTSEGYQPQHF. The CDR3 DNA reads TGTGCCAGCTCAAAGACCTCTGAGGGATATCAGCCCCAGCATTTT.

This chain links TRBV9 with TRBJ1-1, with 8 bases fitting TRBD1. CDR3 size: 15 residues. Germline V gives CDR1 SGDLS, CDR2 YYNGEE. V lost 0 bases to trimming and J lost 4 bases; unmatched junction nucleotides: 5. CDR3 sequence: CASSVATGDGTEAFF. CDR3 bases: TGTGCCAGCAGCGTAGCGACAGGGGACGGCACTGAAGCTTTCTTT.

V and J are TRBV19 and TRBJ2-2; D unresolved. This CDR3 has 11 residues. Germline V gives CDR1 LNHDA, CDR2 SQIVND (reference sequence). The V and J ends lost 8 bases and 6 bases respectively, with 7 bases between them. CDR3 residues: CASASPGELFF. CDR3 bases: TGTGCCAGTGCCTCGCCCGGGGAGCTGTTTTTT.

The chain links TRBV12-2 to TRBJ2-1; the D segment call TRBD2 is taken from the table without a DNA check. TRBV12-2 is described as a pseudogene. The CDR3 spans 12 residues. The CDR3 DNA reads TGTGCAAGTCGCCCCGGGGGTCCTGAGCAGTTCTTC. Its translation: CASRPGGPEQFF.

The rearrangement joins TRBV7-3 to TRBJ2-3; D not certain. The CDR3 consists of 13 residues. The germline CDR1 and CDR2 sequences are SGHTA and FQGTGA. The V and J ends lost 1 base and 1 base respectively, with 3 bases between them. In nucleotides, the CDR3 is TGTGCCAGCAGCTTAAAGGGCACAGATACGCAGTATTTT. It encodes CASSLKGTDTQYF.